Described below is a single T cell receptor (beta chain) sequence and its context. The antigen it binds to is not known. There are no base qualities to consult, and no much larger clone falls within one base. The data originate from a study of blood T cell repertoires in COVID-19 (dated by TCRdb to the early 2020s). Context from the whole study: Samples from collaborators originated in the United States, Italy and Spain and spanned both the acute and convalescent phases of COVID-19. Sample metadata almost always included a de-identified subject ID, COVID-19 status, age in years and sex. Where available, HLA class I and class II types were obtained from metadata supplied by the sample provider rather than from assay-based typing. The material from the prospective study consisted of cDNA or gDNA derived from T cells, B-cell-depleted T cells, or PBMCs. Subjects who had been exposed to COVID-19, were actively infected with it, or had recovered from it provided the deeply sampled blood TCRbeta repertoires that made up the dataset. The samples were drawn from the first 160 participants of the ongoing ImmuneRACE study and from some 1,300 subjects provided by 6 global collaborators. The repertoires were released in a freely available public database intended as a resource for research on the immune response to SARS-CoV-2.

Each collaborating institution followed its own protocols to collect whole blood in K2EDTA tubes. Collaborator samples were shipped for TCRbeta analysis as frozen whole blood, isolated PBMCs, or DNA extracted from either sample type. Points the paper makes about the study in general: Clinical and demographic metadata were provided uncurated, with the amount varying by source and participant.

Including the terminal cysteine and phenylalanine, the CDR3 comprises 13 residues. Of the read, only the CDR3 DNA is kept; its 39 bases are in frame from base 1. The germline V gene gives CDR1 as SNHLY and CDR2 as FYNNEI. Cut back by 3 bases and 10 bases, the V and J ends lie 12 bases apart. The immunoSEQ Assay, a bias-controlled multiplex PCR, was used to amplify TCRbeta CDR3 regions from genomic DNA. Processing in the source paper ran as follows. Within the assay, amplification of reference gene primers was used to estimate how many nucleated cells each sample contained. To quantify the absolute abundance of each unique TCRbeta CDR3 rearrangement, sequence reads were collapsed and filtered. For each sample, productive Simpson clonality was calculated by taking the square root of Simpson's diversity index across productive rearrangements. Entries here come from immuneACCESS through TCRdb and include only in-frame sequences with V and J called. Some clones fail to appear in such tables; in the studies checked, an unresolved V gene covers under half of the shortfall, and the cause of the remainder is unknown. V and J calls and clone size are copied from that table; D and trimming were computed from the DNA. The sample data list some 250,000 clones, and around 83% of these were observed just once. The ten largest clones represent just over 8.5% of the sample.

Sequencing was done on a sample of peripheral blood. The receptor comes from a man aged 35-49 years with active or convalescent COVID-19. Recombination linked TRBV2 to TRBJ1-4; the D region possibly corresponds to TRBD1 (6 bases align). The CDR3 loop reads CASSDQGRGKLFF. The sequence in DNA is TGTGCCAGCAGTGACCAGGGGAGAGGAAAACTGTTTTTT.